The sequence of this T cell receptor beta chain was determined in a study of regulatory T cells in long-lasting Graves disease. General observations from the study: Persistent disease samples used TRBV28, TRBJ1-2 and TRBJ2-5 preferentially.

Details on this clonotype: The antigen is not known.

HTBI primers from iRepertoire and Arm-PCR of CDR3 regions yielded the TCR beta libraries. TCRdb re-derived calls from the multiplex PCR reads in MiXCR, one entry per CDR3 protein. The sample yields 450,000 or so distinct CDR3 sequences, more than 20% seen once. From germline, CDR1 is MDHEN and CDR2 SYDVKM. CDR3 length equals 11 residues. Trimming stripped 8 bases from V and 4 bases from J, with 8 bases between. As to time point: persistent/refractory GD, antithyroid drugs over 5 years with positive TRAb. RNA isolated from PBMCs was used to make the TCR library. Criteria from the American Thyroid Association guidelines were applied to diagnose Graves' disease.

This specimen was peripheral blood mononuclear cells (PBMCs), taken when the disease was refractory, from a patient treated with antithyroid drugs. This sequence was found in a female donor with Graves disease. V and J are TRBV28 and TRBJ1-1; D unresolved. CDR3 bases: TGTGCCAGCCTAAAGTTCACTGAAGCTTTCTTT. The encoded protein is CASLKFTEAFF.